A selection of T cell receptor beta chains follows, all from one sample in a study of cytomegalovirus exposure and HLA in healthy donors. Measured with immunoSEQ multiplex PCR; TCRdb has only the in-frame clones, and not every one. Recorded for this sample: about 170,000 clones. Sequencing input: PBMCs. The receptor set was obtained from a woman aged 60-75 years in good health and CMV-seronegative. Both conserved end residues are part of each CDR3.

V	J	CDR3
TRBV7-3	TRBJ1-6	CASKPASPRSPLHF
TRBV2	TRBJ2-5	CASSPQGRVETQYF
TRBV7-3	TRBJ2-5	CASSPAGRRETQYF
TRBV18	TRBJ2-1	CASSDIRTGVNEQFF
TRBV13	TRBJ2-3	CASSPRGSADTQYF
TRBV4-2	TRBJ2-1	CASSQDEQPNEQFF
TRBV19	TRBJ1-1	CASTKDREDTEAFF
TRBV5-4	TRBJ1-5	CASSLGTGGDQPQHF
TRBV27	TRBJ2-7	CASMPGLLDEQYF
TRBV6-1	TRBJ2-7	CASRRTGFNYEQYF
TRBV9	TRBJ2-1	CASSTDRRREQFF
TRBV9	TRBJ2-2	CASSPGLASYTGELFF
TRBV7-8	TRBJ1-5	CASSLGRGQSLSNQPQHF
TRBV5-4	TRBJ2-1	CASSLGLGGEQFF
TRBV29-1	TRBJ1-2	CSVEDQGARLGYGYTF
TRBV5-8	TRBJ1-3	CASSSDGLSFSGNTIYF
TRBV6-4	TRBJ1-1	CASSDSVVMNTEAFF
TRBV10-3	TRBJ1-2	CAINVGGYGYTF
TRBV6-5	TRBJ1-2	CASSHRVPGSYGYTF
TRBV9	TRBJ2-4	CASSTPERGENIQYF
TRBV7-3	TRBJ2-1	CASSLSPLAGHNEQFF
TRBV5-1	TRBJ2-3	CASSLRLAGGPDTQYF
TRBV7-9	TRBJ1-1	CASSSLTGLNMNTEAFF
TRBV2	TRBJ1-2	CASRGQSDRAVYGYTF
TRBV9	TRBJ1-6	CASSLDSYNSPLHF
TRBV27	TRBJ2-1	CASWEQWKEQFF
TRBV19	TRBJ2-7	CASSSRQGLSYEQYF
TRBV7-2	TRBJ2-1	CASSIRDRSYNEQFF
TRBV6-1	TRBJ1-2	CASSATGGSGYTF
TRBV2	TRBJ1-6	CAIKAGAGSPLHF
TRBV2	TRBJ2-7	CASRSTYEQYF